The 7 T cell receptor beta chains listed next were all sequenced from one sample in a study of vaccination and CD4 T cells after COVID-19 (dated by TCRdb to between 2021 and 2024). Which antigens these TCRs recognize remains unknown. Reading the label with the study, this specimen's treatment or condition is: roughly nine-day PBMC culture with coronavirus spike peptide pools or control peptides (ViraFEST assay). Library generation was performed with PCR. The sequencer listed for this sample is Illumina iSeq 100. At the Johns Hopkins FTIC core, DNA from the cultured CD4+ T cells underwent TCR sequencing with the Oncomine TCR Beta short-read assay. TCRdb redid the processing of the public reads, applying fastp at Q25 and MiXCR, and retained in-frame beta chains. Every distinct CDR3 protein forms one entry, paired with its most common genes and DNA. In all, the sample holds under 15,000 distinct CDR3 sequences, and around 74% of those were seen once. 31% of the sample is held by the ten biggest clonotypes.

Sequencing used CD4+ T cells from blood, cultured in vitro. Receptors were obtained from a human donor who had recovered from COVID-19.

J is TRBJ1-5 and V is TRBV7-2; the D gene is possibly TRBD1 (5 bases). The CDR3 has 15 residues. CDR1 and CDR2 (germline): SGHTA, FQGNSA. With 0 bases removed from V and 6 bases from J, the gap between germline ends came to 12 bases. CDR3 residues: CASSLAGDGPQPQHF. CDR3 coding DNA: TGTGCCAGCAGCTTAGCAGGGGACGGCCCTCAGCCCCAGCATTTT. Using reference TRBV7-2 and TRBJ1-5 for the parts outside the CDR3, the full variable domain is GAGVSQSPSNKVTEKGKDVELRCDPISGHTALYWYRQSLGQGLEFLIYFQGNSAPDKSGLPSDRFSAERTGGSVSTLTIQRTQQEDSAVYLCASSLAGDGPQPQHFGDGTRLSIL.

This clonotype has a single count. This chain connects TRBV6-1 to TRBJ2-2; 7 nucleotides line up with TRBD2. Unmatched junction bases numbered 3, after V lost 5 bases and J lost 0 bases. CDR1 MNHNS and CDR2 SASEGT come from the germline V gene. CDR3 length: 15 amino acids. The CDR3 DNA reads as TGTGCCAGCAGTCCTAGCGGTGCGAACACCGGGGAGCTGTTTTTT. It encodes CASSPSGANTGELFF.

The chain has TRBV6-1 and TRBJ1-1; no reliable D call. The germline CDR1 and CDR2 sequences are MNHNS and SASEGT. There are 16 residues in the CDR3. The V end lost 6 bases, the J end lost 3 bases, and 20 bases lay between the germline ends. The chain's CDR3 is CASSSYRPEDHTEAFF. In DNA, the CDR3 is TGTGCCAGCAGCTCATACCGACCGGAAGACCACACTGAAGCTTTCTTT.

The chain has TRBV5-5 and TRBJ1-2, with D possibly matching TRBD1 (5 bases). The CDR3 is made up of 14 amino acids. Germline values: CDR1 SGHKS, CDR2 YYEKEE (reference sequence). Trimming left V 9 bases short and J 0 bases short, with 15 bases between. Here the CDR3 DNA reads TGTGCCACCCTAAGGGACGAAGCTAACTATGGCTACACCTTC. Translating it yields CATLRDEANYGYTF.

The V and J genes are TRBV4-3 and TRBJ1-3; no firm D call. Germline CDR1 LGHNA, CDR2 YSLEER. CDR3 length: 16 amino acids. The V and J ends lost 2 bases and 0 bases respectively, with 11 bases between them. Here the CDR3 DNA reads TGCGCCAGCAGCCAATCTTCGTTGGGCTCTGGAAACACCATATATTTT. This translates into CASSQSSLGSGNTIYF.

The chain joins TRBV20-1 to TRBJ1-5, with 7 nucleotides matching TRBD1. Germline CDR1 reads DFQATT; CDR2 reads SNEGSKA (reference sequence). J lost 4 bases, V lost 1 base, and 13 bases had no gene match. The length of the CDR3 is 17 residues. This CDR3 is CSARVFRGTEVNQPQHF. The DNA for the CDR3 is TGCAGTGCTAGAGTTTTCCGAGGGACAGAAGTAAATCAGCCCCAGCATTTT.

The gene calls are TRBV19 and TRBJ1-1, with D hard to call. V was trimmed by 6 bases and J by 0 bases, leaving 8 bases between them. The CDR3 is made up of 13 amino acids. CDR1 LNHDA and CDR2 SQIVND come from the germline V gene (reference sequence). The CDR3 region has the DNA TGTGCCAGTAGCCTCAACATGAACACTGAAGCTTTCTTT. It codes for CASSLNMNTEAFF.